This record covers a single T cell receptor beta chain. TCRdb re-called the 5' RACE reads; every CDR3 protein appears as one record, without DNA. The sample table includes about 430,000 distinct CDR3 sequences. There are 15 residues in the CDR3. The data are from a study of T cells expressing NK-cell markers. Sequenced sample: blood T cells: a sorted CD56 or NKG2C T cell subset, CD4+ or CD8+ T cells, or bulk PBMC T cells (not recorded which). The genes are TRBV12-3 or TRBV12-4 and TRBJ2-1; as DNA is missing, the TRBD1 call by TCRdb cannot be tested. This sequence was found in a woman aged 45 to 65 in good health. The CDR3 spells CASSFSPTVYNEQFF.